This T cell receptor (beta chain) is from a study of T cell repertoires in cytomegalovirus infection. TCRdb re-derived calls from the reads in MiXCR, one entry per CDR3 protein. The repertoire holds a few hundred thousand distinct CDR3 sequences, with 25% as singletons. In its sample, this clonotype was seen a few times. Its antigen is unidentified. Trimming removed 5 bases from V and 4 bases from J, with 12 bases in between. The CDR3 runs to 13 residues. CDR1 and CDR2 from the germline V gene are SGHNT and YYREEE (reference sequence). The chain uses TRBV5-4 and TRBJ1-2; D gene uncertain. This material consisted of cultured PBMCs, taken from culture after CMV antigen stimulation. The TCR comes from a human donor in good health (CMV status not recorded). Some clones in this sample may be carry-over from other donors' samples. CDR3 coding DNA: TGTGCCAGCAGTCCCTTAGGCTCCTATGGCTACACCTTC. Residues: CASSPLGSYGYTF.